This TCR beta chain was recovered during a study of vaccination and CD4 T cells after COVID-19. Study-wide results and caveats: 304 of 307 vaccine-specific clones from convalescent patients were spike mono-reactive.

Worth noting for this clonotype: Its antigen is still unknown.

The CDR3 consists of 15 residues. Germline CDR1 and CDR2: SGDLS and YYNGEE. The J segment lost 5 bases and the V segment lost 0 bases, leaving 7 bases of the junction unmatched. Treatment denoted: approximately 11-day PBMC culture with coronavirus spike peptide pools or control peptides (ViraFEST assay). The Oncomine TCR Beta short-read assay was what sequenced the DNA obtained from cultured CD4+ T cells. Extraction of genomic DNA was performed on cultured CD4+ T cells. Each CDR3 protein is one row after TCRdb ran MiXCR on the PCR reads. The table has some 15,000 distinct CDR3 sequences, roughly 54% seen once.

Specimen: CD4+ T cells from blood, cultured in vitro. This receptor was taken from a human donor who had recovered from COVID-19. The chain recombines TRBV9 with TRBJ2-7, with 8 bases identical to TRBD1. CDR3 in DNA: TGTGCCAGCAGCGTAGCGACAGGGGAAGGCCACGAGCAGTACTTC. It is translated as CASSVATGEGHEQYF.